One and the same sample provided the 29 T cell receptor beta chains below, sequenced in a study of T-cell reconstitution after alpha-beta-depleted transplantation in children. Unique molecular identifiers were used in preparing the TCRbeta library. TCRdb itself ran the PCR reads through MiXCR, one entry per CDR3 protein. The table has 450,000 to 600,000 distinct CDR3 sequences, around a third seen once. Sequenced here: PBMCs from the stem cell graft donor, sampled from the stem cell graft. These receptors originate from a human donor who donated a stem cell graft to a child with aplastic anemia.

The V and J genes are TRBV6-1 and TRBJ2-7, with D uncertain. Looked up from germline, CDR1 is MNHNS and CDR2 is SASEGT. The V and J ends lost 6 bases and 0 bases respectively, with 9 bases between them. CDR3 length equals 13 residues. This CDR3 is CASRDLSSYEQYV. The CDR3 DNA reads TGTGCCAGCAGAGACCTGAGCTCCTACGAGCAGTACGTC.

The table lists this clonotype with a count of one. This chain links TRBV5-1 with TRBJ2-7; D possibly corresponds to TRBD2 (5 bases). The CDR3 loop spans 14 amino acids. V dropped 4 bases and J dropped 3 bases, with 14 bases sitting between them. Per germline, CDR1 SGHRS and CDR2 YFSETQ. The CDR3 loop is CASSPVGGHYEQYV. The DNA for the CDR3 is TGCGCCAGCAGCCCCGTGGGCGGGCACTACGAGCAGTACGTC.

CDR3 amino acids: CASGRVIYEQYF. The CDR3 DNA sequence: TGTGCCAGCGGGCGGGTCATCTACGAGCAGTACTTC. The V call is TRBV27, the J call TRBJ2-7, with D possibly TRBD2 on 5 matching bases. This CDR3 is built from 12 residues. Germline values: CDR1 MNHEY, CDR2 SMNVEV (reference sequence). V lost 8 bases to trimming and J lost 3 bases, with 11 bases between them.

The rearrangement links TRBV29-1 to TRBJ2-1; D perhaps matches TRBD1 (5 bases). The V gene lost 5 bases and the J gene lost 6 bases, with 14 bases spanning the gap. Germline V gene lookup returns CDR1 SQVTM and CDR2 ANQGSEA. The CDR3 runs to 13 residues. The CDR3 loop reads CSVTTESSNEQFF. CDR3 DNA: TGCAGCGTTACGACAGAATCCAGCAATGAGCAGTTCTTC.

This clonotype rates as medium-sized (0.01 to 0.1%). In nucleotides, the CDR3 is TGCAGTGCTAAGGATCCAGGGACGGTAGGTGGTGGCGCTTTCTTT. Translated, it gives CSAKDPGTVGGGAFF. The chain has TRBV20-1 and TRBJ1-1; D perhaps matches TRBD1 (5 bases). Per the germline V gene, CDR1 is DFQATT and CDR2 is SNEGSKA (reference sequence). V was cut by 4 bases and J by 11 bases, with 26 bases left in between. CDR3 length: 15 residues.

The chain joins TRBV20-1 to TRBJ1-2; 9 bases match TRBD1. The CDR3 consists of 16 residues. The germline V gene has CDR1 DFQATT and CDR2 SNEGSKA (reference sequence). V gave up 3 bases and J gave up 2 bases; unmatched junction bases: 10. This CDR3 reads CSASLTTGGPNYGYTF. CDR3 nucleotides: TGCAGTGCTAGCCTCACTACAGGGGGCCCAAACTATGGCTACACCTTC.

In this sample, this clonotype turned up many times. The chain employs TRBV15 and TRBJ2-7; 7 nucleotides match TRBD2. V dropped 0 bases and J dropped 4; count of bases not matched to a gene: 3. CDR1 is LNHNV, CDR2 YYDKDF, per germline (reference sequence). This CDR3 has 14 residues. CDR3 nucleotides: TGTGCCACCAGCAGAGAGGGGGGAGGGTACGAGCAGTACGTC. Amino acids: CATSREGGGYEQYV.

This clonotype was detected only a few times. This chain links TRBV12-3 or TRBV12-4 with TRBJ1-5, with D possibly TRBD1 on 5 matching bases. The CDR3 is made up of 14 amino acids. The V and J ends lost 3 bases and 6 bases respectively, with 12 bases between them. The CDR3 region is CASSFQGSGQPQHF. The CDR3 DNA is TGTGCCAGCAGTTTCCAGGGATCTGGTCAGCCCCAGCATTTT.

This chain joins TRBV12-3 or TRBV12-4 and TRBJ2-1; 10 nucleotides agree with TRBD2. The CDR3 runs to 15 residues. V trimming: 11 bases; J trimming: 9 bases; junction bases outside the gene matches: 16. CDR3 DNA: TGTGCCTCCAGAGTGTCCAGCGGGAGGGCCGGTGAGCAGTTCTTC. Translating gives CASRVSSGRAGEQFF.

The chain recombines TRBV12-3 or TRBV12-4 with TRBJ1-2; weak D call: TRBD1 (6 bases). V was cut by 6 bases and J by 0 bases, with 17 bases left in between. The CDR3 totals 16 residues. For the CDR3, the DNA is TGTGCCAGCAGCCCCTCCGGGGGGCGCTCTAACTATGGCTACACCTTC. Its protein product is CASSPSGGRSNYGYTF.

In this sample, this clonotype turned up a few times. The V call is TRBV29-1, the J call TRBJ1-2; TRBD1 might be the D (5 bases). The CDR3 loop spans 15 amino acids. The V end was cut by 5 bases, the J end by 3 bases, with 19 bases between. CDR1 and CDR2 from the germline V gene are SQVTM and ANQGSEA. The CDR3 here is CSVLPRDSLDYGYTF. DNA of the CDR3: TGCAGCGTTCTACCGCGCGACAGCTTAGACTATGGCTACACCTTC. Looking up the rest from reference TRBV29-1 and TRBJ1-2 gives the full variable domain: SAVISQKPSRDICQRGTSLTIQCQVDSQVTMMFWYRQQPGQSLTLIATANQGSEATYESGFVIDKFPISRPNLTFSTLTVSNMSPEDSSIYLCSVLPRDSLDYGYTFGSGTRLTVV.

The chain joins TRBV4-1 to TRBJ2-7, with D perhaps matching TRBD2 (6 bases). Germline V CDR1 and CDR2: MGHRA, YSYEKL. The length of the CDR3 is 16 residues. Trimming took 4 bases from V and 0 from J, leaving 16 bases between them. CDR3 DNA sequence: TGCGCCAGCAGCCCCGGAGGGGTCCCCAGCTCCTACGAGCAGTACTTC. It yields the protein CASSPGGVPSSYEQYF.

The chain combines TRBV29-1 with TRBJ2-5; D is uncertain. Germline V gene data show CDR1 as SQVTM and CDR2 as ANQGSEA. Trimming took off 1 base at V and 3 bases at J, with 12 bases between the two ends. The CDR3 totals 14 residues. The CDR3 loop is CSVEAPGRKETQYF. The CDR3 nucleotides are TGCAGCGTTGAAGCCCCGGGCAGGAAAGAGACCCAGTACTTC.

This clonotype was recorded a few times. V and J are TRBV30 and TRBJ2-1; 8 positions agree with TRBD2. The CDR3 extends over 17 amino acids. The V segment lost 1 base and the J segment 2 bases; nucleotides outside the gene matches: 10. Germline CDR1 and CDR2: GTSNPN and SVGIG (reference sequence). This CDR3 reads CAWSGWVREVTYNEQFF. The CDR3 DNA reads as TGTGCCTGGAGTGGTTGGGTGCGGGAGGTGACCTACAATGAGCAGTTCTTC.

CDR3 protein: CASSFFQGAGNTEAFF. The CDR3 nucleotides read TGCGCCAGCAGCTTTTTCCAGGGGGCTGGCAACACTGAAGCTTTCTTT. The rearrangement joins TRBV5-1 to TRBJ1-1; 8 bases agree with TRBD1. The germline V gene has CDR1 SGHRS and CDR2 YFSETQ. The CDR3 sequence is 16 residues long. V dropped 2 bases and J dropped 2; count of bases not matched to a gene: 8. The full variable domain, its missing parts supplied by reference TRBV5-1 and TRBJ1-1, is KAGVTQTPRYLIKTRGQQVTLSCSPISGHRSVSWYQQTPGQGLQFLFEYFSETQRNKGNFPGRFSGRQFSNSRSEMNVSTLELGDSALYLCASSFFQGAGNTEAFFGQGTRLTVV.

This clonotype was counted a few times. The J gene is TRBJ2-1, the V gene TRBV7-2; D is uncertain. The CDR3 loop spans 12 amino acids. Germline CDR1 SGHTA, CDR2 FQGNSA. V lost 6 bases, J lost 6 bases, and 9 bases lay in between. In nucleotides, the CDR3 is TGTGCCAGCAGGAAAGACGGCAATGAGCAGTTCTTC. Translating gives CASRKDGNEQFF.

The rearrangement links TRBV28 to TRBJ2-1; TRBD2 might be the D (5 bases). V lost 3 bases and J lost 8, with 11 bases in between. Germline lookup yields CDR1 MDHEN and CDR2 SYDVKM. CDR3 size: 13 residues. The CDR3 region is CASSFSGMDEQFF. The DNA for the CDR3 is TGTGCCAGCAGTTTTTCCGGGATGGATGAGCAGTTCTTC.

As concerns this clonotype: The DNA is omitted, as the CDR3 cannot be located on it reliably, and the CDR3 follows TCRdb's listing. This chain connects TRBV28 to TRBJ1-1; the tabulated D call, TRBD1, remains unverified against the DNA. The CDR3 comprises 16 residues, both ends counted. Germline V lookup: CDR1 MDHEN, CDR2 SYDVKM. CDR3 amino acids: CASSLAQAGLRVQAFF.

The gene calls are TRBV4-1 and TRBJ2-1; TRBD2 matches at 12 bases. This CDR3 comprises 19 residues. V shed 2 bases, J shed 4 bases, and the junction held 12 bases outside the gene matches. Per the germline V gene, CDR1 is MGHRA and CDR2 is YSYEKL. CDR3 protein: CASSQPGLAGLPFYNEQFF. The CDR3 DNA reads as TGCGCCAGCAGCCAACCCGGACTAGCGGGATTGCCTTTTTACAATGAGCAGTTCTTC.

V and J are TRBV6-5 and TRBJ2-1; D possibly corresponds to TRBD2 (5 bases). The germline gives CDR1 MNHEY, CDR2 SVGAGI. This CDR3 has 15 residues. The V end was cut by 0 bases, the J end by 6 bases, with 12 bases between. This CDR3 is CASSYSTLAPNEQFF. CDR3 nucleotides: TGTGCCAGCAGTTACTCTACTTTAGCGCCCAATGAGCAGTTCTTC.

This clonotype was counted a few times. The CDR3 sequence: CASSSRATTNTGELFF. The CDR3 DNA reads TGTGCCAGCAGCTCCCGGGCTACTACTAACACCGGGGAGCTGTTTTTT. The V gene is TRBV21-1, the J gene TRBJ2-2; the DNA was not compared with TRBD2, the D call given in the table. TRBV21-1 is a pseudogene. This CDR3 has 16 residues.

The chain uses TRBV7-2 and TRBJ2-1, with TRBD2 matching 8 bases. The J segment lost 3 bases and the V segment lost 4 bases, leaving 8 bases of the junction unmatched. The CDR3 spans 16 residues. Germline values: CDR1 SGHTA, CDR2 FQGNSA. The CDR3 sequence is CASSSFSGVDYNEQFF. CDR3 DNA: TGTGCCAGCAGCTCCTTTAGCGGGGTCGACTACAATGAGCAGTTCTTC. Full variable domain (missing parts from reference TRBV7-2 and TRBJ2-1): GAGVSQSPSNKVTEKGKDVELRCDPISGHTALYWYRQSLGQGLEFLIYFQGNSAPDKSGLPSDRFSAERTGGSVSTLTIQRTQQEDSAVYLCASSSFSGVDYNEQFFGPGTRLTVL.

This clonotype was seen only a few times. V gene TRBV10-3 combines with J gene TRBJ2-2; D remains unclear. Trimming stripped 4 bases from V and 7 bases from J, with 10 bases between. The germline V gene has CDR1 ENHRY and CDR2 SYGVKD. The CDR3 sequence is 13 residues long. CDR3 amino acids: CAISASLGGELFF. Here the CDR3 DNA reads TGTGCCATCAGTGCCTCCCTCGGCGGGGAGCTGTTTTTT.

The gene calls are TRBV6-2 or TRBV6-3 and TRBJ2-7; maybe TRBD2 (5 bases). With 2 bases removed from V and 2 bases from J, the gap between germline ends came to 10 bases. The V gene's germline CDR1 is MNHEY and CDR2 SVGEGT. This CDR3 region has 14 residues. The CDR3 DNA is TGTGCCAGCAGTTACCCTAGCTTTCCCTACGAGCAGTACTTC. Translation: CASSYPSFPYEQYF.

The J gene is TRBJ1-3, the V gene TRBV27; 8 bases are a match to TRBD1. CDR1 MNHEY and CDR2 SMNVEV come from the germline V gene (reference sequence). CDR3 length: 17 residues. The junction had 10 bases not matched to a gene; V was cut back by 6 bases and J by 0 bases. CDR3 DNA sequence: TGTGCCAGCAGCCCCATACAGGGGGTCCCCTCTGGAAACACCATATATTTT. Its protein product is CASSPIQGVPSGNTIYF.

Only a few counts were recorded for this clonotype. The rearrangement links TRBV9 to TRBJ1-2; no definite D call. The V gene lost 0 bases and the J gene lost 0 bases, with 9 bases spanning the gap. Germline loops: CDR1 SGDLS, CDR2 YYNGEE. This CDR3 region has 15 residues. In nucleotides, the CDR3 is TGTGCCAGCAGCGTAGGGGCAGCTCCTAACTATGGCTACACCTTC. This gives the protein CASSVGAAPNYGYTF.

V and J are TRBV9 and TRBJ2-1; no reliable D call. This CDR3 region has 12 residues. The germline gives CDR1 SGDLS, CDR2 YYNGEE. V shed 3 bases and J shed 7 bases, with 8 bases lying between them. CDR3 residues: CASSGSWNEQFF. CDR3 nucleotide sequence: TGTGCCAGCAGCGGATCTTGGAATGAGCAGTTCTTC.

The chain joins TRBV6-2 or TRBV6-3 to TRBJ1-1, with no clear D. CDR3 size: 15 residues. Trimming left V 7 bases short and J 1 base short, with 16 bases between. Germline CDR1 MNHEY, CDR2 SVGEGT. CDR3 region: CASIYEAGANTEAFF. CDR3 coding DNA: TGTGCCAGCATCTACGAGGCAGGAGCGAACACTGAAGCTTTCTTT.

The gene calls are TRBV4-3 and TRBJ2-3; D not certain. V gave up 0 bases and J gave up 1 base, with 11 bases separating them. Looked up from germline, CDR1 is LGHNA and CDR2 is YSLEER. The length of the CDR3 is 16 residues. CDR3 sequence reads: CASSQELARGTDTQYF. The CDR3, as DNA: TGCGCCAGCAGCCAAGAACTTGCCCGGGGCACAGATACGCAGTATTTT.